This T cell receptor (beta chain) was documented in a study of blood T cell repertoires in COVID-19. Repertoires were generated with immunoSEQ multiplex PCR, while TCRdb's copy carries only in-frame clones and drops some. The sample includes roughly 120,000 clones, roughly 92% of them seen just once. Trimming took 5 bases from V and 1 from J; bases not matched to a gene: 5. Germline lookup yields CDR1 SGHVS and CDR2 FQNEAQ. The CDR3 spans 15 residues. The TCR was taken from a man aged 45-60 years with COVID-19, enrolled during active disease. Sequencing was done on a sample of peripheral blood. V gene TRBV7-8 combines with J gene TRBJ2-1, with TRBD1 matching 7 bases. CDR3 sequence reads: CASSGTAGSYNEQFF. The CDR3 DNA follows: TGTGCCAGCAGCGGGACAGCTGGATCCTACAATGAGCAGTTCTTC.